The clone carrying this T cell receptor (beta chain) is a singleton in its sample. This sample was included in a study of blood T cell repertoires in COVID-19. The ends lost 6 bases at V and 2 bases at J; junction bases unmatched: 10. Germline CDR1 and CDR2: MDHEN and SYDVKM. This CDR3 has 17 residues. The method was immunoSEQ multiplex PCR; TCRdb's version includes in-frame clones alone and lacks a portion of them. The table lists about 190,000 clones, roughly 80% of them singletons. The sequenced sample was peripheral blood. The chain couples TRBV28 to TRBJ2-3; 11 bases match TRBD2. The source of this sequence is a man aged 25-45 years with active or convalescent COVID-19. The CDR3 DNA follows: TGTGCCAGCAGACCCTCCGGGACTAGCGGTCACACAGATACGCAGTATTTT. Protein sequence: CASRPSGTSGHTDTQYF.